This record looks at one TCR beta chain sequence and its context. These data belong to a study of technical replicates of blood from several donors. Sequenced by immunoSEQ multiplex PCR; TCRdb stores in-frame clones only, minus some. The sample carries about 87,000 clones, approximately 95% recorded once. The CDR3 covers 15 residues. J gave up 11 bases and V 0 bases, and 10 bases lay outside the gene matches. Germline V gene sequence: CDR1 LGHNA, CDR2 YNFKEQ. Sequencing used T cells isolated from PBMCs. This receptor was taken from a human donor in good health. The chain has TRBV4-2 and TRBJ2-4; 7 bases map to TRBD2. The CDR3 loop is CASSQDLAALFVQYF. The CDR3 DNA sequence: TGTGCCAGCAGCCAAGACCTAGCGGCTCTATTCGTTCAGTACTTC.